Given below is one TCR beta chain in context. Execution of the assay was at deep level. When replicate PCRs were run on sorted subsets, they used approximately 210 ng DNA, 30,000 to 35,000 T cell genomes. Sequencing used immunoSEQ multiplex PCR; TCRdb keeps in-frame clones, though not all of them. The table has roughly 2,500,000 clones, 90% to 95% seen once. These data come from a study of shared clonotypes between healthy human individuals. V was pared by 0 bases and J by 2 bases, with 0 bases of the junction left unmatched. CDR3 length: 15 residues. Germline values: CDR1 SGHAT, CDR2 FQNNGV. The TCR comes from a man between 18 and 35 years old in good health. Some clones in this sample may be carry-over from other donors' samples. The V call is TRBV11-2, the J call TRBJ2-1, with 8 bases identical to TRBD2. The sequenced sample was naive CD4+ T cells from PBMCs. Indicated subset: CD45RA+ positively selected. The CDR3 here is CASSLDGRAYNEQFF. Written as DNA, the CDR3 is TGTGCCAGCAGCTTAGACGGGAGGGCCTACAATGAGCAGTTCTTC.